These 20 T cell receptor beta chains were all obtained from the same sample, sequenced in a study of T cell responses to AZD1222 COVID-19 vaccine. The data were produced by immunoSEQ multiplex PCR, yet TCRdb's version contains in-frame clones alone and is incomplete. This table holds 100,000 to 120,000 clones, about 94% found once. The sample here was peripheral blood, taken 28 days after the second AZD1222 dose. Receptors originate from an adult who received the AZD1222 COVID-19 vaccine.

The chain carries TRBV13 and TRBJ2-3; 7 positions agree with TRBD1. The J segment lost 3 bases and the V segment lost 2 bases, leaving 2 bases of the junction unmatched. The CDR3 covers 14 residues. CDR1 is PRHDT, CDR2 FYEKMQ, per germline (reference sequence). As DNA, the CDR3 is TGTGCCAGCAGCTTACTACAGGGGACAGATACGCAGTATTTT. It codes for CASSLLQGTDTQYF.

The J gene is TRBJ2-5, the V gene TRBV6-5; D remains ambiguous. The CDR3 length is 12 residues. The V end was cut by 5 bases, the J end by 4 bases, with 8 bases between. CDR1 and CDR2 from the germline V gene are MNHEY and SVGAGI. The CDR3 loop is CASSRKGETQYF. CDR3 nucleotides: TGTGCCAGCAGTCGAAAGGGAGAGACCCAGTACTTC.

CDR3 sequence (DNA): TGTGCCAGCACTCCGTGGGGACAGGGGGCGTTGACTGAAGCTTTCTTT. It codes for CASTPWGQGALTEAFF. V is TRBV27 and J is TRBJ1-1; 12 bases line up with TRBD1. Trimming removed 7 bases from V and 5 bases from J; junction bases left unmatched: 11. The CDR3 contains 16 residues. Germline CDR1 and CDR2: MNHEY and SMNVEV (reference sequence).

This chain uses TRBV19 with TRBJ2-7; 12 bases are a match to TRBD2. Trimming removed 5 bases from V and 5 bases from J; junction bases left unmatched: 13. The CDR3 consists of 17 residues. CDR1 LNHDA and CDR2 SQIVND come from the germline V gene (reference sequence). For the CDR3, the DNA is TGTGCCAGTAGTCGTCAAACAGGACTAGCGGGGATACACGAGCAGTACTTC. Amino acid sequence: CASSRQTGLAGIHEQYF.

This clone was seen just once. This chain links TRBV12-5 with TRBJ2-3, with D maybe TRBD2 (5 bases). The V gene's germline CDR1 is LGHNT and CDR2 FRNRAP. The V end was cut by 7 bases, the J end by 8 bases, with 25 bases between. This CDR3 comprises 16 residues. The CDR3 bases are TGTGCTAGTGTCCCCTCCCTAGGTTTTGGTGAGGGTACGCAGTATTTT. Translated: CASVPSLGFGEGTQYF.

This clone showed up just once. V is TRBV19 and J is TRBJ1-2, with D hard to call. The germline V and J ends were trimmed by 3 bases and 0 bases, with 11 bases remaining between them. CDR1 LNHDA and CDR2 SQIVND come from the germline V gene (reference sequence). CDR3 length equals 15 residues. DNA of the CDR3: TGTGCCAGTAGTATCTACCACCCTTCTAACTATGGCTACACCTTC. Amino acid sequence: CASSIYHPSNYGYTF.

The chain carries TRBV6-5 and TRBJ2-7; D might be TRBD2 (5 bases). CDR1 MNHEY and CDR2 SVGAGI come from the germline V gene. This CDR3 is built from 14 residues. V lost 2 bases and J 5 bases, leaving 13 bases between the germline ends. The CDR3 region is CASSYDGNPHEQYF. For the CDR3, the DNA is TGTGCCAGCAGTTACGACGGGAACCCCCACGAGCAGTACTTC.

The chain carries TRBV5-1 and TRBJ1-2; 7 bases align to TRBD1. Germline CDR1 is SGHRS and CDR2 is YFSETQ. The CDR3 spans 13 residues. With V trimmed by 2 bases and J by 7 bases, 5 bases remained unmatched. The CDR3 nucleotides are TGCGCCAGCAGCTTATTGACAGGGAGTGGCTACACCTTC. The encoded protein is CASSLLTGSGYTF.

The rearrangement links TRBV5-1 to TRBJ1-1, with D unresolved. The V gene's germline CDR1 is SGHRS and CDR2 YFSETQ. V lost 0 bases and J 6 bases, leaving 9 bases between the germline ends. The CDR3 spans 13 residues. The CDR3 loop is CASSLVGGPEAFF. CDR3 coding DNA: TGCGCCAGCAGCTTGGTTGGAGGGCCTGAAGCTTTCTTT.

In this sample, this clone turned up once. The rearrangement uses TRBV5-3 and TRBJ1-1; 7 nucleotides match TRBD1. TRBV5-3 belongs to the ORF category, with a function that is uncertain. Losses at the gene ends were 0 bases for V and 2 bases for J; bases not matched to a gene: 22. The CDR3 contains 21 residues. CDR3 protein: CARSLVDEPGGTNGLNTEAFF. In nucleotides, the CDR3 is TGTGCCAGAAGCTTGGTTGATGAACCAGGGGGGACTAACGGACTAAACACTGAAGCTTTCTTT.

This sequence joins TRBV15 and TRBJ2-3, with unresolved D. This CDR3 has 14 residues. Between the trimmed V and J ends, which lost 0 bases and 6 bases, there was a span of 10 bases. Germline V lookup: CDR1 LNHNV, CDR2 YYDKDF (reference sequence). This CDR3 is CATSRDLPGDTQYF. The CDR3 DNA is TGTGCCACCAGCAGAGATTTGCCCGGGGATACGCAGTATTTT.

In its sample, this clone was seen once. The chain is built from TRBV11-2 and TRBJ1-5; no reliable D call. The germline V gene encodes CDR1 SGHAT and CDR2 FQNNGV. The CDR3 extends over 15 amino acids. V lost 3 bases and J lost 0, with 9 bases in between. Written as DNA, the CDR3 is TGTGCCAGCAGCTTCGCAGGAGATAGCAATCAGCCCCAGCATTTT. This gives the protein CASSFAGDSNQPQHF.

Written as DNA, the CDR3 is TGTGCCAGCAGCGTAGGCCCGGGCCCTGACTATGGCTACACCTTC. Translation: CASSVGPGPDYGYTF. The V call is TRBV5-6, the J call TRBJ1-2; D gene unclear. Germline V gives CDR1 SGHDT, CDR2 YYEEEE. V was cut by 4 bases and J by 3 bases, with 16 bases left in between. This CDR3 comprises 15 residues.

The chain uses TRBV11-3 and TRBJ1-1, with D possibly TRBD1 on 5 matching bases. The length of the CDR3 is 13 residues. Trimming stripped 5 bases from V and 9 bases from J, with 16 bases between. CDR1 and CDR2 from the germline V gene are SGHNT and YENEEA. The CDR3 here is CASSPRDSTKAFF. In DNA form, the CDR3 reads TGTGCCAGCAGCCCCCGGGACTCGACAAAAGCTTTCTTT.

This clone was detected only a few times. The chain has TRBV10-1 and TRBJ2-2; weak D call: TRBD2 (5 bases). Germline V gene sequence: CDR1 WNHNN, CDR2 SYGVQD (reference sequence). V was cut by 11 bases and J by 2 bases, with 9 bases left in between. This CDR3 is built from 12 residues. The CDR3 spells CARRGNTGELFF. DNA for the CDR3: TGCGCCCGTCGGGGTAACACCGGGGAGCTGTTTTTT.

This clone came up once. This rearrangement joins TRBV28 to TRBJ2-7; TRBD1 might be the D (5 bases). The CDR3 length is 15 residues. From germline, CDR1 is MDHEN and CDR2 SYDVKM. Between the trimmed V and J ends, which lost 3 bases and 0 bases, there was a span of 12 bases. The CDR3, as DNA: TGTGCCAGCAGTTTCGCCAGGGCGAGCTCCTACGAGCAGTACTTC. Its protein product is CASSFARASSYEQYF.

This clone came up a few times. The chain couples TRBV7-2 to TRBJ2-7, with 12 positions matching TRBD2. The CDR3 totals 15 residues. Germline trimming cut 5 bases from V and 5 bases from J; bases unmatched to any gene: 7. Germline CDR1 and CDR2: SGHTA and FQGNSA. CDR3 nucleotides: TGTGCCAGCAGCCCCCGTCTAGCGGGAGGGGACGAGCAGTACTTC. This encodes CASSPRLAGGDEQYF. Drawing the rest from reference TRBV7-2 and TRBJ2-7, the complete variable domain is GAGVSQSPSNKVTEKGKDVELRCDPISGHTALYWYRQSLGQGLEFLIYFQGNSAPDKSGLPSDRFSAERTGGSVSTLTIQRTQQEDSAVYLCASSPRLAGGDEQYFGPGTRLTVT.

This clone occurred once. The chain is built from TRBV19 and TRBJ2-7; D tentatively reads TRBD1 or TRBD2 (5 bases each). In germline, CDR1 is LNHDA, CDR2 SQIVND (reference sequence). There are 15 residues in the CDR3. V dropped 3 bases and J dropped 0 bases, with 12 bases sitting between them. The CDR3 sequence is CASSMSAGSSYEQYF. As DNA, the CDR3 is TGTGCCAGTAGTATGAGTGCAGGGAGCTCCTACGAGCAGTACTTC.

This rearrangement joins TRBV5-1 to TRBJ2-7, with D tentatively TRBD1 or TRBD2 (5 bases each). In germline, CDR1 is SGHRS, CDR2 YFSETQ. Trimming removed 2 bases from V and 0 bases from J, with 15 bases in between. This CDR3 contains 16 residues. Here the CDR3 DNA reads TGCGCCAGCAGCTTCCGGGGCATCCGAAGCTCCTACGAGCAGTACTTC. Amino acid sequence: CASSFRGIRSSYEQYF.

The J gene is TRBJ1-1, the V gene TRBV6-5, with a weak D call TRBD1 (6 bases). V was pared by 2 bases and J by 1 base, with 11 bases between. The germline V gene encodes CDR1 MNHEY and CDR2 SVGAGI. The CDR3 runs 15 residues. DNA for the CDR3: TGTGCCAGCAGTTACCGGGGACACCAGAACACTGAAGCTTTCTTT. Translating gives CASSYRGHQNTEAFF.